This T cell receptor (beta chain) was found in a study of blood T cell repertoires in COVID-19. Study background: T cells, B-cell-depleted T cells, or PBMCs provided the cDNA or gDNA that served as material.

The CDR3 length is 13 residues. Germline values: CDR1 MNHEY, CDR2 SVGAGI. V was pared by 2 bases and J by 5 bases, with 6 bases between. Repertoires were generated with immunoSEQ multiplex PCR, while TCRdb's copy carries only in-frame clones and drops some. The table includes around 160,000 clones, 70% to 90% detected once. The chain employs TRBV6-5 and TRBJ1-4, with D hard to call. The clonotype comes from a man aged 60 to 75 with acute or convalescent COVID-19. The sample was peripheral blood. This CDR3 is CASSYDTNEKLFF. The CDR3 region has the DNA TGTGCCAGCAGTTACGATACAAATGAAAAACTGTTTTTT.